The 3 T cell receptor beta chains listed next were all sequenced from one sample in a study of cytomegalovirus exposure and HLA in healthy donors. Primers included in the PCR were 60 Vbeta and 13 Jbeta primers. This table comes from immunoSEQ multiplex PCR, and its TCRdb copy is limited to in-frame clones, with some not included. Among roughly 190,000 clones listed, 77% were seen once. Material: PBMCs. The origin of the receptors is a woman aged 25 to 39 in good health and CMV-seropositive.

The V gene is TRBV28, the J gene TRBJ2-5, with 8 positions matching TRBD1. Germline CDR1 reads MDHEN; CDR2 reads SYDVKM. The CDR3 is made up of 13 amino acids. V gave up 7 bases and J gave up 5 bases; unmatched junction bases: 6. CDR3 in amino acids: CASMLRDRETQYF. The CDR3 DNA sequence: TGTGCCAGCATGCTTCGGGACAGGGAGACCCAGTACTTC.

V is TRBV6-1 and J is TRBJ1-3, with D possibly being TRBD1 (6 bases). The CDR3 loop spans 14 amino acids. V lost 8 bases and J lost 3, with 14 bases in between. Germline CDR1 MNHNS, CDR2 SASEGT. DNA of the CDR3: TGTGCCAGCCAGGCAGGGGAATATGGAAACACCATATATTTT. It specifies CASQAGEYGNTIYF.

The chain couples TRBV27 to TRBJ1-2; TRBD1 matches 9 bases. With 10 bases clipped from V and 6 bases from J, the junction kept 12 bases outside the gene matches. Germline lookup yields CDR1 MNHEY and CDR2 SMNVEV (reference sequence). The CDR3 is 14 residues long. CDR3 DNA: TGTGCCACCCGGGACAGGGTATCCTCGGATGGCTACACCTTC. This codes for CATRDRVSSDGYTF.